This TCR beta chain is drawn from a study of blood T cell repertoires in COVID-19. Study background: Collection of acute and convalescent COVID-19 samples took place in the United States, Italy and Spain.

The study assigned cohorts using participant-reported clinical history. Repertoires were generated with immunoSEQ multiplex PCR, while TCRdb's copy carries only in-frame clones and drops some. The repertoire holds more than 300,000 clones, with more than 90% as singletons. The sample consisted of PBMCs or T cells enriched from blood (not recorded which). This receptor was identified in a woman in her twenties or thirties who had been exposed to COVID-19.

For the CDR3, the DNA is TGTGCCAGCACTCCGGGTGGCTACACCTTC. Translation: CASTPGGYTF. The chain couples TRBV7-9 to TRBJ1-2, with D uncertain. The germline V gene encodes CDR1 SEHNR and CDR2 FQNEAQ (reference sequence). The CDR3 loop spans 10 amino acids. V was cut by 7 bases and J by 7 bases, with 7 bases left in between.